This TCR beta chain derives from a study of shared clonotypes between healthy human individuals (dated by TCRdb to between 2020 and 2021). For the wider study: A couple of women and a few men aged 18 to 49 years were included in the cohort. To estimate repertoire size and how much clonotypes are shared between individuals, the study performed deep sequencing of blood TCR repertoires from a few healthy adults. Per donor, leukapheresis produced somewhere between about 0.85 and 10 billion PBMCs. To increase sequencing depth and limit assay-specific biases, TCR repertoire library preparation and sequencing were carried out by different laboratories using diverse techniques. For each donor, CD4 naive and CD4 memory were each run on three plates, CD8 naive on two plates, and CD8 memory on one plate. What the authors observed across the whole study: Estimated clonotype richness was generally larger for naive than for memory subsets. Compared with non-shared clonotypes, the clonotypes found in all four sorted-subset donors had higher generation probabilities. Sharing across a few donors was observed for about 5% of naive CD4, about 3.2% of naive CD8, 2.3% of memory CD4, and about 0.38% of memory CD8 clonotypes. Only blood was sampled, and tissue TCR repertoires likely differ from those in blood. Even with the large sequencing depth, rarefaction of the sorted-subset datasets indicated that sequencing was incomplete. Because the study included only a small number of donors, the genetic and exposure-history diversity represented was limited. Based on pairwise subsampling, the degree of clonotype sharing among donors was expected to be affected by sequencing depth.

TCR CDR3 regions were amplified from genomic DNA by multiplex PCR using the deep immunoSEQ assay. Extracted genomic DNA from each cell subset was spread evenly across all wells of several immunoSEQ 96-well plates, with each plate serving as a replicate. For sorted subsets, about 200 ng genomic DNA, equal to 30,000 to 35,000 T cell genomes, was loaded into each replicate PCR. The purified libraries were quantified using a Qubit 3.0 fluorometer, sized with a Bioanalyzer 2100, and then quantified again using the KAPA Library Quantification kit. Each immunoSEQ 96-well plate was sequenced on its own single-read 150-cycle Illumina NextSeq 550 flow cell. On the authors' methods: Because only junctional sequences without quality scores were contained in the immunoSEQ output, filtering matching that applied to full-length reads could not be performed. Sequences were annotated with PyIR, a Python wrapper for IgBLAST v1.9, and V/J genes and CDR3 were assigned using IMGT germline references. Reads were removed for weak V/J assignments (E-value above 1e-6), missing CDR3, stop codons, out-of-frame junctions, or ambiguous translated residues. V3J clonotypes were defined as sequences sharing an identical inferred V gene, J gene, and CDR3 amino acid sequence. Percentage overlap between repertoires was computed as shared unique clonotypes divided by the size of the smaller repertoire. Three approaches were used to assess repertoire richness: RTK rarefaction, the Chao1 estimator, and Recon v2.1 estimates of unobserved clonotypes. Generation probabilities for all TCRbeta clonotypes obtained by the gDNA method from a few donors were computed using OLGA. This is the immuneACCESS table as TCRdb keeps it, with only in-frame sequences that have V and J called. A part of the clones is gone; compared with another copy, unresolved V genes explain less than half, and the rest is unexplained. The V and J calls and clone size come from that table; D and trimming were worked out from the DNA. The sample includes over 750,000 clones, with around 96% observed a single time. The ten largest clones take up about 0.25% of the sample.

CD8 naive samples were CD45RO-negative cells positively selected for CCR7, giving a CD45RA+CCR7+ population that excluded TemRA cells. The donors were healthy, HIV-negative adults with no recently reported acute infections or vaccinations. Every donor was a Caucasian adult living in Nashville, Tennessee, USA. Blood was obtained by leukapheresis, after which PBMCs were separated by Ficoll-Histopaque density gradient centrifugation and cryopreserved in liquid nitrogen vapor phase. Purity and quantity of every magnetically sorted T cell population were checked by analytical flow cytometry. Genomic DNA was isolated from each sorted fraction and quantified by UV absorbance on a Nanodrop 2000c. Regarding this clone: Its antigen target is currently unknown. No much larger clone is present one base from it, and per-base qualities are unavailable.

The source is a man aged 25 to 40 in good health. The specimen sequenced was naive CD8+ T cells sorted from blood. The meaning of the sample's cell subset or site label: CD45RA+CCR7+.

The sequenced DNA is TGTGCCAGCAGTGAAGCGTTTATAGGTGGACGGAGTAACACTGAAGCTTTCTTT. This sequence encodes CASSEAFIGGRSNTEAFF. The chain uses TRBV2 and TRBJ1-1; no confident D gene assignment can be made. V is reduced by 0 bases and J by 2 bases, leaving a spacing of 19 bases between them. The germline V gene encodes CDR1 SNHLY and CDR2 FYNNEI. Taken from cysteine to phenylalanine, the CDR3 has 18 residues. The read is trimmed to its CDR3 DNA, 54 bases read in frame from base 1.